The 23 T cell receptor beta chains reported below all come from one sample, sequenced in a study of shared clonotypes between healthy human individuals (TCRdb year 2020). The method was the immunoSEQ multiplex PCR assay. TCRdb stores this immuneACCESS table with in-frame sequences only. Part of the clones is absent; in the studies checked, under half of the shortfall reflects unresolved V genes, and no reason is known for the rest. The sample table lists some 2,000,000 clones, 90% to 96% of them with a count of one. Approximately 0.13% of the sample is in the top ten clones. The sample was naive CD4+ T cells sorted from blood. In light of the paper, this sample's cell subset or site label describes: CD45RA+ positively selected. These receptors were taken from a man aged 18 to 35 in good health.

The table lists this clone with a count of one. The V call is TRBV5-1, the J call TRBJ1-6; D call uncertain. V was shortened by 0 bases and J by 8 bases, with 9 bases between the two germline ends. CDR1 is SGHRS and CDR2 is YFSETQ in the germline V gene. The CDR3 runs 14 residues. The chain's CDR3 is CASSLAPKDSPLHF. For the CDR3, the DNA is TGCGCCAGCAGCTTGGCCCCGAAAGATTCACCCCTCCACTTT.

The J gene is TRBJ2-3, the V gene TRBV11-3; unclear D gene. The CDR3 has 12 residues. Germline CDR1 is SGHNT and CDR2 is YENEEA. V was trimmed by 5 bases and J by 4 bases, leaving 7 bases between them. CDR3 in amino acids: CASSRASDTQYF. The CDR3 coding sequence is TGTGCCAGCAGCCGGGCGTCAGATACGCAGTATTTT.

The gene calls are TRBV7-6 and TRBJ2-5; D is uncertain. Germline lookup yields CDR1 SGHVS and CDR2 FNYEAQ. This CDR3 has 12 residues. V gave up 5 bases and J gave up 4 bases, with 8 bases separating them. The CDR3 sequence is CASSPTRETQYF. The CDR3 nucleotides are TGTGCCAGCAGCCCCACGCGAGAGACCCAGTACTTC. The full variable domain, completed using reference TRBV7-6 and TRBJ2-5, is GAGVSQSPRYKVTKRGQDVALRCDPISGHVSLYWYRQALGQGPEFLTYFNYEAQQDKSGLPNDRFSAERPEGSISTLTIQRTEQRDSAMYRCASSPTRETQYFGPGTRLLVL.

Concerning this clone itself: Distinct nucleotide sequences in the sample also encode this CDR3. The chain recombines TRBV2 with TRBJ1-1, with a possible D match to TRBD1 (5 bases). The CDR3 contains 14 residues. Germline CDR1 and CDR2: SNHLY and FYNNEI. V was clipped by 1 base and J by 1 base, with 7 bases between them. DNA for the CDR3: TGTGCCAGCAGTGAAGGTGGGGGGAACACTGAAGCTTTCTTT. Residues: CASSEGGGNTEAFF.

The V gene is TRBV7-9, the J gene TRBJ1-2; D remains ambiguous. V was cut by 2 bases and J by 0 bases, with 10 bases left in between. Germline-derived CDR1 and CDR2 are SEHNR and FQNEAQ (reference sequence). CDR3 length: 15 amino acids. The CDR3 DNA follows: TGTGCCAGCAGCTTATTCGTCAGCACTAACTATGGCTACACCTTC. Protein sequence: CASSLFVSTNYGYTF. The full variable domain, its missing parts supplied by reference TRBV7-9 and TRBJ1-2, is DTGVSQNPRHKITKRGQNVTFRCDPISEHNRLYWYRQTLGQGPEFLTYFQNEAQLEKSRLLSDRFSAERPKGSFSTLEIQRTEQGDSAMYLCASSLFVSTNYGYTFGSGTRLTVV.

V and J are TRBV1 and TRBJ2-2; the table's TRBD2 call for D was not verified on the DNA. TRBV1 corresponds to a pseudogene. This CDR3 has 17 amino acids. The CDR3 nucleotides are TGCACCAGCAGCCAACGACTAGCGGGGGGCCGTACCGGGGAGCTGTTTTTT. Protein product: CTSSQRLAGGRTGELFF.

V is TRBV6-4 and J is TRBJ2-2; 13 bases are a match to TRBD2. This CDR3 is built from 16 residues. Unmatched junction bases numbered 1, after V lost 0 bases and J lost 6 bases. Germline V gene lookup returns CDR1 MRHNA and CDR2 SNTAGT. The CDR3 sequence is CASSDSGLAGAGELFF. DNA for the CDR3: TGTGCCAGCAGTGACTCTGGACTAGCGGGAGCCGGGGAGCTGTTTTTT.

The J gene is TRBJ2-2, the V gene TRBV11-1; a possible D gene is TRBD2 (6 bases). Trimming removed 5 bases from V and 4 bases from J, with 14 bases in between. Germline CDR1 and CDR2: SGHAT and FQDESV (reference sequence). The CDR3 spans 15 residues. The DNA for the CDR3 is TGTGCCAGCAGCGGAGGAGGGATCGGCACCGGGGAGCTGTTTTTT. Protein: CASSGGGIGTGELFF. The full variable domain, completed using reference TRBV11-1 and TRBJ2-2, is EAEVAQSPRYKITEKSQAVAFWCDPISGHATLYWYRQILGQGPELLVQFQDESVVDDSQLPKDRFSAERLKGVDSTLKIQPAELGDSAMYLCASSGGGIGTGELFFGEGSRLTVL.

V is TRBV5-1 and J is TRBJ2-1; TRBD1 matches 9 bases. CDR3 length: 15 amino acids. Trimming at V came to 3 bases and at J to 8 bases, leaving 9 bases not matched to a gene. Germline CDR1 is SGHRS and CDR2 is YFSETQ. As DNA, the CDR3 is TGCGCCAGCAGCTCGGAGGGACAGGGAATCGATGAGCAGTTCTTC. Residues: CASSSEGQGIDEQFF.

The rearrangement links TRBV7-2 to TRBJ1-1, with D unclear. CDR3 length equals 14 residues. Germline V CDR1 and CDR2: SGHTA, FQGNSA. Trimming left V 3 bases short and J 4 bases short, with 12 bases between. The CDR3 loop is CASSFISSSTEAFF. CDR3 bases: TGTGCCAGCAGCTTCATCTCATCGTCCACTGAAGCTTTCTTT.

The chain recombines TRBV28 with TRBJ2-7; tentatively, D is TRBD2 (5 bases). The CDR3 runs to 12 residues. V lost 4 bases and J 5 bases, leaving 9 bases between the germline ends. Germline lookup yields CDR1 MDHEN and CDR2 SYDVKM. The CDR3 spells CASSSQRNEQYF. CDR3 DNA: TGTGCCAGCAGTTCCCAGCGGAACGAGCAGTACTTC.

Points on this clone: The sample carries other DNA sequences with the same CDR3. This CDR3 is CASSQDPGNQPQHF. The CDR3 DNA reads as TGCGCCAGCAGCCAAGATCCGGGCAATCAGCCCCAGCATTTT. The chain has TRBV4-1 and TRBJ1-5, with D unclear. Trimming took off 0 bases at V and 2 bases at J, with 5 bases between the two ends. This CDR3 has 14 residues. Germline CDR1 and CDR2: MGHRA and YSYEKL.

The chain uses TRBV6-5 and TRBJ2-5; 9 bases line up with TRBD1. V lost 0 bases and J lost 6; bases outside the gene matches: 8. The V gene's germline CDR1 is MNHEY and CDR2 SVGAGI. The CDR3 length is 16 residues. CDR3 protein: CASSYSLGQGLQTQYF. CDR3 in DNA: TGTGCCAGCAGTTACTCGTTGGGACAGGGACTTCAGACCCAGTACTTC.

About this clone: The same CDR3 can be traced to other DNA sequences in this sample. The rearrangement joins TRBV18 to TRBJ2-5; D call uncertain. Trimming left V 3 bases short and J 1 base short, with 6 bases between. This CDR3 comprises 13 residues. Germline V gene lookup returns CDR1 KGHSH and CDR2 LQKENI. CDR3 region: CASSPSTQETQYF. In DNA, the CDR3 is TGTGCCAGCTCACCGTCTACCCAAGAGACCCAGTACTTC.

The V call is TRBV11-2, the J call TRBJ1-1, with TRBD1 matching 8 bases. Per the germline V gene, CDR1 is SGHAT and CDR2 is FQNNGV. Trimming removed 6 bases from V and 7 bases from J; junction bases left unmatched: 7. This CDR3 has 13 residues. CDR3 residues: CASRGSGGFEAFF. The CDR3 nucleotides are TGTGCCAGCAGGGGTTCAGGGGGCTTTGAAGCTTTCTTT.

The genes are TRBV6-1 and TRBJ2-7; D is uncertain. Germline CDR1 and CDR2: MNHNS and SASEGT. The CDR3 spans 13 residues. V dropped 6 bases and J dropped 7 bases, with 16 bases sitting between them. In nucleotides, the CDR3 is TGTGCCAGCAGGAATGCAAGGAGCGCGGAGCAGTACTTC. Translated: CASRNARSAEQYF.

V usage is TRBV7-6 and J usage is TRBJ2-2, with D perhaps matching TRBD2 (5 bases). V lost 1 base and J lost 0, with 9 bases in between. Germline V CDR1 and CDR2: SGHVS, FNYEAQ. The CDR3 is 16 amino acids. In DNA form, the CDR3 reads TGTGCCAGCAGCTTAGAGTACGGGACGAACACCGGGGAGCTGTTTTTT. Protein product: CASSLEYGTNTGELFF.

The chain couples TRBV10-3 to TRBJ2-2; TRBD2 agrees at 7 bases. This CDR3 is built from 15 residues. V trimming: 2 bases; J trimming: 1 base; junction bases outside the gene matches: 1. Per germline, CDR1 ENHRY and CDR2 SYGVKD. The CDR3 nucleotides are TGTGCCATCAGTGAGAGCGGGGTGAACACCGGGGAGCTGTTTTTT. As protein: CAISESGVNTGELFF.

The chain uses TRBV7-2 and TRBJ2-5, with 10 bases that match TRBD2. Germline CDR1 is SGHTA and CDR2 is FQGNSA. This CDR3 region has 15 residues. Trimming cost V 4 bases and J 2 bases; bases outside gene matches: 4. The CDR3 loop is CASSSWTSGQETQYF. The CDR3 bases are TGTGCCAGCAGCTCATGGACTAGCGGACAAGAGACCCAGTACTTC. The full variable domain, in which reference TRBV7-2 and TRBJ2-5 provide the parts outside the CDR3, is GAGVSQSPSNKVTEKGKDVELRCDPISGHTALYWYRQSLGQGLEFLIYFQGNSAPDKSGLPSDRFSAERTGGSVSTLTIQRTQQEDSAVYLCASSSWTSGQETQYFGPGTRLLVL.

This rearrangement joins TRBV19 to TRBJ1-5; TRBD1 matches at 11 bases. Germline V CDR1 and CDR2: LNHDA, SQIVND (reference sequence). The CDR3 is 17 amino acids. After removal of 5 bases from V and 2 bases from J, the junction contained 8 bases not matched to a gene. The CDR3 reads CASSFGQGAYGNQPQHF. As DNA, the CDR3 is TGTGCCAGTAGTTTTGGACAGGGGGCGTACGGCAATCAGCCCCAGCATTTT.

V and J are TRBV28 and TRBJ2-7; tentatively, D is TRBD1 or TRBD2 (5 bases each). Germline lookup yields CDR1 MDHEN and CDR2 SYDVKM. The CDR3 covers 15 residues. V was cut by 1 base and J by 0 bases, with 10 bases left in between. CDR3 DNA: TGTGCCAGCAGTTTATTGGGGACGAGCTCCTACGAGCAGTACTTC. Its translation: CASSLLGTSSYEQYF. The full variable domain, with the rest looked up from reference TRBV28 and TRBJ2-7, is DVKVTQSSRYLVKRTGEKVFLECVQDMDHENMFWYRQDPGLGLRLIYFSYDVKMKEKGDIPEGYSVSREKKERFSLILESASTNQTSMYLCASSLLGTSSYEQYFGPGTRLTVT.

This clone has only a few counts. The genes are TRBV28 and TRBJ1-5; tentative D call: TRBD1 (5 bases). The germline V and J ends were trimmed by 8 bases and 4 bases, with 9 bases remaining between them. Germline CDR1 is MDHEN and CDR2 is SYDVKM. The CDR3 extends over 12 amino acids. CDR3: CASWDGNQPQHF. Written as DNA, the CDR3 is TGTGCCAGCTGGGACGGAAATCAGCCCCAGCATTTT.

V gene TRBV2 combines with J gene TRBJ2-3, with a weak D call TRBD2 (7 bases). V lost 5 bases to trimming and J lost 1 base, with 13 bases between them. The CDR3 length is 15 residues. The germline V gene has CDR1 SNHLY and CDR2 FYNNEI. In DNA, the CDR3 is TGTGCCAGCAGTCGGGGGGCGGGAGGCACAGATACGCAGTATTTT. Its translation is CASSRGAGGTDTQYF.